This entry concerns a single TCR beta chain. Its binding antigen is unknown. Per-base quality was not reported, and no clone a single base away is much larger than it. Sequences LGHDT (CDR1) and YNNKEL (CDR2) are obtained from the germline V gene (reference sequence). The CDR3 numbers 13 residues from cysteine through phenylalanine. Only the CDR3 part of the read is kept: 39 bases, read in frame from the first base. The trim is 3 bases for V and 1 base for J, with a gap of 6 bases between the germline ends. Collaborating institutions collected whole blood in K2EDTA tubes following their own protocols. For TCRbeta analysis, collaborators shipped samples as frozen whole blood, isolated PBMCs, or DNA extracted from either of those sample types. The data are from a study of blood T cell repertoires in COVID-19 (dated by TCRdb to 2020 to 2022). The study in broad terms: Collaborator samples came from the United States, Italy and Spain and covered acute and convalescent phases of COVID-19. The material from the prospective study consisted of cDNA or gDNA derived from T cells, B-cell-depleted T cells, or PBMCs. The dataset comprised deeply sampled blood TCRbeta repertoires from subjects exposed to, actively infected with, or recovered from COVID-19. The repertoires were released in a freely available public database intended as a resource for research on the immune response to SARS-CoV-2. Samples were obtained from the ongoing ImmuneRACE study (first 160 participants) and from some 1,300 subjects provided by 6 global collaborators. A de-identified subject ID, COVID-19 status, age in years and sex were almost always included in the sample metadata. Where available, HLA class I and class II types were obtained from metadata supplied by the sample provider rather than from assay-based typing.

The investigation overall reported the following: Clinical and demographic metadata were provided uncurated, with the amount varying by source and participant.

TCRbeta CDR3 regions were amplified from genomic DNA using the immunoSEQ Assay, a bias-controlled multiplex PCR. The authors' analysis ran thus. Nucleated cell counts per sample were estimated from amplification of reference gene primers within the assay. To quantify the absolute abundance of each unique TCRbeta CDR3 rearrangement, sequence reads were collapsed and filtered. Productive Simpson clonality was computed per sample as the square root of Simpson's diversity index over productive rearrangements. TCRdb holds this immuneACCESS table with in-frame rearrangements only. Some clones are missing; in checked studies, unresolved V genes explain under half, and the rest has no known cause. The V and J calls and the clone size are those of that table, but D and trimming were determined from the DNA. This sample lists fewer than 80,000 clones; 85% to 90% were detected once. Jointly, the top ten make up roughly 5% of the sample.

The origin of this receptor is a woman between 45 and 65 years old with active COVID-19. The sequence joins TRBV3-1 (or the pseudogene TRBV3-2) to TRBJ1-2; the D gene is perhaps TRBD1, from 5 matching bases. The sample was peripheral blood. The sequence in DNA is TGTGCCAGCAGCCAGGGGGGTAACTATGGCTACACCTTC. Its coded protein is CASSQGGNYGYTF.